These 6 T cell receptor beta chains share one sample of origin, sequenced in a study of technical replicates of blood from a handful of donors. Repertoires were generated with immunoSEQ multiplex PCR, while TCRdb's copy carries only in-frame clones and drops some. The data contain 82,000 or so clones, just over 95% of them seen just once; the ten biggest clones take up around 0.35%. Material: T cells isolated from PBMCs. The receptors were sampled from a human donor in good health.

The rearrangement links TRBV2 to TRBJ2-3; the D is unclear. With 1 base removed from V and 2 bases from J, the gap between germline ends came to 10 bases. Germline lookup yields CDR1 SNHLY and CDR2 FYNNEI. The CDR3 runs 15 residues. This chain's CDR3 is CASSEVPAYTDTQYF. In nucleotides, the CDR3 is TGTGCCAGCAGTGAAGTCCCCGCGTACACAGATACGCAGTATTTT.

CDR3 amino acids: CASSWRGLNTEAFF. The CDR3 nucleotides are TGTGCCAGCAGTTGGAGAGGGCTGAACACTGAAGCTTTCTTT. The chain couples TRBV27 to TRBJ1-1; D is undetermined. Germline-derived CDR1 and CDR2 are MNHEY and SMNVEV (reference sequence). The V and J ends lost 4 bases and 0 bases respectively, with 9 bases between them. This CDR3 is built from 14 residues.

The DNA of the CDR3 is TGTGCCAGCAGCACCCTATTCAGCTACACCTTC. This translates into CASSTLFSYTF. This chain links TRBV28 with TRBJ1-2; no firm D call. V shed 6 bases and J shed 9 bases, with 11 bases lying between them. This CDR3 has 11 residues. From germline, CDR1 is MDHEN and CDR2 SYDVKM.

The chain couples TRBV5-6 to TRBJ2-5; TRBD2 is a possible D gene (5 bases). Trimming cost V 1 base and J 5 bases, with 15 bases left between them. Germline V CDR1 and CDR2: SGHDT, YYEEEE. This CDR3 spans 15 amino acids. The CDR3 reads CASSLIQERYETQYF. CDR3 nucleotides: TGTGCCAGCAGCTTGATTCAAGAGCGGTATGAGACCCAGTACTTC.

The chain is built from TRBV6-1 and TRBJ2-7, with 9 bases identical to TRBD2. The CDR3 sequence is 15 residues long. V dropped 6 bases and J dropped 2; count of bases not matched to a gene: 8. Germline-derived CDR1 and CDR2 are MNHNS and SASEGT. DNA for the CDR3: TGTGCCAGCAGCCCTTTAGCGGGAGAACCCTACGAGCAGTACTTC. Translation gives CASSPLAGEPYEQYF.

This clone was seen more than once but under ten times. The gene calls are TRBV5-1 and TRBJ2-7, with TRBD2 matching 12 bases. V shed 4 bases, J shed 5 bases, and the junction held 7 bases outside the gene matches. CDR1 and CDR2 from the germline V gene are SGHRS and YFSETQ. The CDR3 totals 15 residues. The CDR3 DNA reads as TGCGCCAGCAGCACTAGCGGGAGGAGTACAAACGAGCAGTACTTC. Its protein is CASSTSGRSTNEQYF.